This TCR beta chain was retrieved from a study of long-term antiretroviral therapy in people with HIV. In regard to this clone: As yet, its antigen is unknown.

Version v3.0 of the immunoSEQ assay ran at survey level. Generated by immunoSEQ multiplex PCR, the TCRdb table keeps only in-frame clones and is missing some. The sample holds 30,000 to 40,000 clones, about four fifths seen once. Study-level results: In HIV, the repertoires covered a tighter span of CDR3 lengths than in controls. ART was followed by higher diversity that remained below transplant donor controls. Dominant in the repertoire at all time points were clones expanded before ART.

The V segment lost 1 base and the J segment 5 bases; nucleotides outside the gene matches: 2. CDR3 length: 13 amino acids. Germline lookup yields CDR1 SGHNT and CDR2 YYREEE (reference sequence). Before DNA extraction, roughly 0.9-11 million cryopreserved PBMC were held in the samples. The chain employs TRBV5-4 and TRBJ1-1; 7 bases fit TRBD1. The source material was unsorted PBMCs, sampled 0.4 years before starting antiretroviral therapy. The receptor was isolated from a man aged 18-30 years with HIV. The CDR3 protein is CASSLYRGTEAFF. CDR3 nucleotides: TGTGCCAGCAGCTTGTACAGGGGAACTGAAGCTTTCTTT.